This T cell receptor beta chain was sequenced for a study of Graves' ophthalmopathy and Graves' hyperthyroidism. Hyperthyroidism patients, aged 18 to 65, were newly diagnosed, under 2 months' duration. Lactation, pregnancy, uncontrolled infections and other autoimmune diseases were all grounds for excluding patients. General study findings and limits: Discrimination between ophthalmopathy and stable hyperthyroidism by a 13-signature model showed about 85% sensitivity and 75% to 84% specificity.

Many counts were recorded for this clonotype. Its antigen is still unknown. The sequenced template was RNA, covering the TCR beta CDR3 region. HTBI-primed first-round RT-PCR preceded second-round multiplex PCR. MiXCR was run by TCRdb on the multiplex PCR reads, yielding one entry per CDR3 protein. The data hold around 590,000 distinct CDR3 sequences, with under 40% observed a single time. Trimming took 1 base from V and 7 from J; bases not matched to a gene: 1. Looked up from germline, CDR1 is LGHDT and CDR2 is YNNKEL (reference sequence). CDR3 length: 14 residues. The rearrangement uses TRBV3-1 and TRBJ1-6; TRBD1 matches at 7 bases. The TCR sequence derives from an adult man with Graves' hyperthyroidism. Sequencing input: peripheral blood or thyroid tissue (not recorded which). The CDR3 DNA sequence: TGTGCCAGCAGCCAAGCGGGACAGAATTCACCCCTCCACTTT. It codes for CASSQAGQNSPLHF.